This T cell receptor beta chain originates from a study of blood T cell repertoires in COVID-19 (dated by TCRdb to the early 2020s). About the investigation overall: Collaborator samples came from the United States, Italy and Spain and covered acute and convalescent phases of COVID-19. The samples were drawn from two sources: the first 160 participants of the ongoing ImmuneRACE study, and 1,254 subjects contributed by 6 global collaborators. The material from the prospective study consisted of cDNA or gDNA derived from T cells, B-cell-depleted T cells, or PBMCs. Subjects who had been exposed to COVID-19, were actively infected with it, or had recovered from it provided the deeply sampled blood TCRbeta repertoires that made up the dataset. Sample metadata almost always included a de-identified subject ID, COVID-19 status, age in years and sex. A freely available public database, intended as a resource for researchers studying the immune response to SARS-CoV-2, is where the repertoires were released. HLA class I and class II types, where available, came from metadata supplied by the sample provider rather than from assay-based typing.

Trimming accounts for 4 bases at V and 2 bases at J, while the number of junction bases matched to no gene is 4. Looking up the germline V gene (reference sequence) yields CDR1 LGHDT and CDR2 YNNKEL. Reading from cysteine to phenylalanine, the CDR3 counts 15 amino acids. The entry retains the CDR3 DNA only, 45 bases that are in frame from base 1. Study-wide findings and limitations: The amount of clinical and demographic metadata varied by source and participant and was provided uncurated.

Notes on this clone: Its antigen target is currently unknown. Base qualities are not provided; no much larger clone lies one nucleotide away.

The immunoSEQ Assay, a bias-controlled multiplex PCR, was used to amplify TCRbeta CDR3 regions from genomic DNA. On the authors' methods: Nucleated cell counts per sample were estimated from amplification of reference gene primers within the assay. Sequence reads were collapsed and filtered to measure the absolute abundance of every unique TCRbeta CDR3 rearrangement. For each sample, productive Simpson clonality was calculated by taking the square root of Simpson's diversity index across productive rearrangements. In TCRdb, the immuneACCESS table is reduced to in-frame sequences with V and J assigned. These tables do not hold every clone; where another copy was compared, an unresolved V gene accounts for under half, and the others remain unexplained. V, J and clone size were drawn from that table, and D and trimming were deduced from the DNA. Present in this sample are about 200,000 clones, approximately 90% of which were seen just once. The ten largest make up roughly 6.4% of the sample.

Another Seattle source contributed samples from volunteer blood donors who had recovered from COVID-19. Each collaborating institution followed its own protocols to collect whole blood in K2EDTA tubes. Collaborator samples were shipped for TCRbeta analysis as frozen whole blood, isolated PBMCs, or DNA extracted from either sample type. What was sequenced was peripheral blood. The chain employs TRBV3-1 (or the pseudogene TRBV3-2) and TRBJ2-7, with 11 bases matching TRBD2. The source of this sequence is a man aged 55 to 70 who had recovered from COVID-19. The encoded CDR3 is CASSPPSGRTYEQYF. The nucleotide sequence reads as follows: TGTGCCAGCAGCCCCCCTAGCGGGAGGACCTACGAGCAGTACTTC.